This TCR beta chain originates from a study of identical twins. Trimming took off 2 bases at V and 0 bases at J, with 7 bases between the two ends. Germline V gene data show CDR1 as MNHEY and CDR2 as SMNVEV (reference sequence). CDR3 length: 14 residues. From the 5' RACE reads, TCRdb called clonotypes with MiXCR, one entry per CDR3 protein. This table has more than 650,000 distinct CDR3 sequences, over 5% appearing once. This clonotype occurred a few times. This TCR was sampled from a man aged 18-30 years in good health. Sequencing was performed on naive T cells sorted from blood. The chain has TRBV27 and TRBJ1-1; D remains unclear. The CDR3 nucleotides are TGTGCCAGCAGTTTACTGAATTTGAACACTGAAGCTTTCTTT. Protein sequence: CASSLLNLNTEAFF.